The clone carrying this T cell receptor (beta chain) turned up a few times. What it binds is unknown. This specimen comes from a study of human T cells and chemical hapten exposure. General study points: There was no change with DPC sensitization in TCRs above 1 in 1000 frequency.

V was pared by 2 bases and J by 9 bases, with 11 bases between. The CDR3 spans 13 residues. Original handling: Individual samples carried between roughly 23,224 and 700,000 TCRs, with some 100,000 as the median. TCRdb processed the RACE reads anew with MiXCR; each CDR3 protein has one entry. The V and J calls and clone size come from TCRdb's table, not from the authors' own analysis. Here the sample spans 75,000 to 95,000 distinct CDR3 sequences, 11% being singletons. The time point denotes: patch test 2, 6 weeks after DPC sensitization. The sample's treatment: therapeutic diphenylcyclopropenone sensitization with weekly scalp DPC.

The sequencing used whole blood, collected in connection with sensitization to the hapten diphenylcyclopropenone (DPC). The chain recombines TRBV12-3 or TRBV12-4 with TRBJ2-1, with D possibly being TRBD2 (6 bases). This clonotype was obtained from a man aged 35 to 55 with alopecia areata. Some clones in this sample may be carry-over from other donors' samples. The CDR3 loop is CASSLLRESEQFF. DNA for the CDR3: TGTGCCAGCAGTTTACTCCGGGAGAGTGAGCAGTTCTTC.